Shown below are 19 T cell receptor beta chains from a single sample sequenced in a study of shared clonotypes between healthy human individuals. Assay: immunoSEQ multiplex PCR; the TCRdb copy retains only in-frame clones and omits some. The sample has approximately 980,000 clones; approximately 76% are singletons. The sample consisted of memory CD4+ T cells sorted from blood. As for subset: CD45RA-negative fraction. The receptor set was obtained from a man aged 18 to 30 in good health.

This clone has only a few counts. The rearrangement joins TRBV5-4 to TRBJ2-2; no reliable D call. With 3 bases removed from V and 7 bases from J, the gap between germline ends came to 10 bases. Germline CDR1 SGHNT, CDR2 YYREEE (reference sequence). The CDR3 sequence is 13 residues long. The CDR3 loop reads CASSSWTNGELFF. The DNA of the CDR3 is TGTGCCAGCAGCTCATGGACGAACGGGGAGCTGTTTTTT. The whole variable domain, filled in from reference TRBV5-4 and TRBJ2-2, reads ETGVTQSPTHLIKTRGQQVTLRCSSQSGHNTVSWYQQALGQGPQFIFQYYREEENGRGNFPPRFSGLQFPNYSSELNVNALELDDSALYLCASSSWTNGELFFGEGSRLTVL.

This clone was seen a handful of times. The CDR3 is CASSLERGGTDTQYF. CDR3 bases: TGTGCCAGCAGCTTAGAAAGGGGAGGCACAGATACGCAGTATTTT. The chain couples TRBV7-2 to TRBJ2-3, with D possibly being TRBD1 or TRBD2 (5 bases each). The CDR3 consists of 15 residues. Germline CDR1 and CDR2: SGHTA and FQGNSA. Trimming cost V 1 base and J 1 base, with 9 bases left between them.

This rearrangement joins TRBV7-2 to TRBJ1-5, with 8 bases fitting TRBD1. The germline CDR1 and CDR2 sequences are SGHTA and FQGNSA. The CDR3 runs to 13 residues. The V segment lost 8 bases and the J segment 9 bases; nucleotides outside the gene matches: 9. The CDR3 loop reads CASQGQGVGPQHF. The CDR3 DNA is TGTGCCAGCCAAGGACAGGGTGTTGGGCCCCAGCATTTT. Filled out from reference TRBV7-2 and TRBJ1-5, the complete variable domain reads GAGVSQSPSNKVTEKGKDVELRCDPISGHTALYWYRQSLGQGLEFLIYFQGNSAPDKSGLPSDRFSAERTGGSVSTLTIQRTQQEDSAVYLCASQGQGVGPQHFGDGTRLSIL.

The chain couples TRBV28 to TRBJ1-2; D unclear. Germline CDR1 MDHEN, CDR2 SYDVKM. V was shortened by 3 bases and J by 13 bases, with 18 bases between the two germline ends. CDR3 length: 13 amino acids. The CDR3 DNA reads TGTGCCAGCAGTTTCCCGGAGACTGGGTGGGTCACCTTC. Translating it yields CASSFPETGWVTF.

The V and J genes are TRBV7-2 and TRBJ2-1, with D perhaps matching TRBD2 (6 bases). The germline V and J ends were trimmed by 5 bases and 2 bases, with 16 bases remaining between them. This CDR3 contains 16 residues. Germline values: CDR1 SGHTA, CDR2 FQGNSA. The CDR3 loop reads CASSPSRLAAYNEQFF. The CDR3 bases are TGTGCCAGCAGCCCTAGTAGGTTAGCGGCCTACAATGAGCAGTTCTTC.

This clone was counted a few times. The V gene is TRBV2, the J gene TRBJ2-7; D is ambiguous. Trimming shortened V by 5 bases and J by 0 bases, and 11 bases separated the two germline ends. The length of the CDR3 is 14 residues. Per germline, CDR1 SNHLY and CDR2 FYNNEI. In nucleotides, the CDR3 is TGTGCCAGCAGTAACGTCCTATTCTCCTACGAGCAGTACTTC. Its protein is CASSNVLFSYEQYF. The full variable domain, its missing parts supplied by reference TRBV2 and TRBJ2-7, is EPEVTQTPSHQVTQMGQEVILRCVPISNHLYFYWYRQILGQKVEFLVSFYNNEISEKSEIFDDQFSVERPDGSNFTLKIRSTKLEDSAMYFCASSNVLFSYEQYFGPGTRLTVT.

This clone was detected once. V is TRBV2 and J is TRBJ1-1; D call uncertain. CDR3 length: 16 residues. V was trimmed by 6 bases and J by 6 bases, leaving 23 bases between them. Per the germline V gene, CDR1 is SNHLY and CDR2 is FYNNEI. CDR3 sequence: CASSTPYDRTSPEAFF. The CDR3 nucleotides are TGTGCCAGCAGCACCCCTTACGACCGAACGTCTCCTGAAGCTTTCTTT. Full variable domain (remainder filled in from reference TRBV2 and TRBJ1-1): EPEVTQTPSHQVTQMGQEVILRCVPISNHLYFYWYRQILGQKVEFLVSFYNNEISEKSEIFDDQFSVERPDGSNFTLKIRSTKLEDSAMYFCASSTPYDRTSPEAFFGQGTRLTVV.

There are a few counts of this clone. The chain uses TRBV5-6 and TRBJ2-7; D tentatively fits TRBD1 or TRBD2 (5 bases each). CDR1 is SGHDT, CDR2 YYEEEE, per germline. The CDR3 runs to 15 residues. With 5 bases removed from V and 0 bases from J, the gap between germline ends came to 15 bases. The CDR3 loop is CASRAGTVSSYEQYF. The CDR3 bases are TGTGCCAGCAGGGCCGGGACGGTGAGCTCCTACGAGCAGTACTTC.

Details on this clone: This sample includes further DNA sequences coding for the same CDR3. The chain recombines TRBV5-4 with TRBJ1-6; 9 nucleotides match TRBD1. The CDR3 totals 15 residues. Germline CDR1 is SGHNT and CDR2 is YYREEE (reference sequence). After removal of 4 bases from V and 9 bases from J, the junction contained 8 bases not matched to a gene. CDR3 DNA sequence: TGTGCCAGCAGCCTCGACAGGGGGGGAGGTTCACCCCTCCACTTT. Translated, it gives CASSLDRGGGSPLHF.

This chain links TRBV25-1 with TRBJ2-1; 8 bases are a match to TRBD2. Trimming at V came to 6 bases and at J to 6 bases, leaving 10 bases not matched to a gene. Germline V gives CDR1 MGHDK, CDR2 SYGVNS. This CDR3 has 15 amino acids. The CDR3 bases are TGTGCCAGCAGCTCCTCCGGGACTAGAATCAATGAGCAGTTCTTC. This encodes CASSSSGTRINEQFF.

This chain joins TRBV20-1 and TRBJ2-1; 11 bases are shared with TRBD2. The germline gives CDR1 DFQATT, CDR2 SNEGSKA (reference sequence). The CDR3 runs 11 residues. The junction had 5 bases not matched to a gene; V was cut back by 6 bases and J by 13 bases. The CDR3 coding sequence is TGCAGTGCGACACTAGCGGGAGTTCAGTTCTTC. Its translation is CSATLAGVQFF.

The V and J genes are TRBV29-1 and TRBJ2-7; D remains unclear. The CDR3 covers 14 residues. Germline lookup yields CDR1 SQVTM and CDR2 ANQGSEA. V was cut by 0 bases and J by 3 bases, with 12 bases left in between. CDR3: CSVEDRNTRYEQYF. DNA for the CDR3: TGCAGCGTTGAAGATAGGAACACCCGCTACGAGCAGTACTTC.

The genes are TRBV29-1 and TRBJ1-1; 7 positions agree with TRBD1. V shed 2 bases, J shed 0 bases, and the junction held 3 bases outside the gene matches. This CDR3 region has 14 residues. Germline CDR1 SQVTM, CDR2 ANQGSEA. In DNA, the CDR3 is TGCAGCGTTGAATTACAGGGGATGAACACTGAAGCTTTCTTT. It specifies CSVELQGMNTEAFF.

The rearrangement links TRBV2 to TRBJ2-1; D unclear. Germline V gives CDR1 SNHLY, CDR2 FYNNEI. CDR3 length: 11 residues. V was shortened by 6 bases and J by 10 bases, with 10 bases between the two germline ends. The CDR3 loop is CASRLQGEQFF. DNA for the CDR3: TGTGCCAGCAGACTTCAAGGCGAGCAGTTCTTC.

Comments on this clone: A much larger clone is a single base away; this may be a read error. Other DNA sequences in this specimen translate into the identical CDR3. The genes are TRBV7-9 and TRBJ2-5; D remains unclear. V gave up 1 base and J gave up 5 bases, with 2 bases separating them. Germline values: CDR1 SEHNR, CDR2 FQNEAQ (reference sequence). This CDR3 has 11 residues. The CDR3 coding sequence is TGTGCCAGCAGCTTAGTGGAGACCCAGTACTTC. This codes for CASSLVETQYF.

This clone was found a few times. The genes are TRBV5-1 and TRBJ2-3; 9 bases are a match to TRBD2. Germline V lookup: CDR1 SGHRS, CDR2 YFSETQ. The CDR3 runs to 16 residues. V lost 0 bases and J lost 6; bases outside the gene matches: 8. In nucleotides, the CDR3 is TGCGCCAGCAGCTTGGCGCTAGCGGGGCACAGGGATACGCAGTATTTT. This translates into CASSLALAGHRDTQYF.

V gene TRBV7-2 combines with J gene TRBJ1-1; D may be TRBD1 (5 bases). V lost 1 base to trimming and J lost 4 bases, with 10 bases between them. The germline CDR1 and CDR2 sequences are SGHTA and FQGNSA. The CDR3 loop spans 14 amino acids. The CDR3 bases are TGTGCCAGCAGCTTAGAAGCGGGGGGCACTGAAGCTTTCTTT. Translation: CASSLEAGGTEAFF.

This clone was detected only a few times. CDR3 sequence (DNA): TGTGCCTGGAGTGCCCCCGGGAGGGGGAACATTCAGTACTTC. Its protein is CAWSAPGRGNIQYF. The V and J genes are TRBV30 and TRBJ2-4; TRBD2 aligns across 8 bases. J lost 7 bases, V lost 1 base, and 6 bases had no gene match. Germline V gene sequence: CDR1 GTSNPN, CDR2 SVGIG (reference sequence). There are 14 residues in the CDR3.

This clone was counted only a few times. CDR3 DNA: TGCGCCAGCAGGGAGAGGGCTGAAGCTTTCTTT. Its protein product is CASRERAEAFF. This chain uses TRBV5-1 with TRBJ1-1; no clear D gene. This CDR3 is built from 11 residues. The germline V gene encodes CDR1 SGHRS and CDR2 YFSETQ. With 5 bases removed from V and 6 bases from J, the gap between germline ends came to 8 bases.